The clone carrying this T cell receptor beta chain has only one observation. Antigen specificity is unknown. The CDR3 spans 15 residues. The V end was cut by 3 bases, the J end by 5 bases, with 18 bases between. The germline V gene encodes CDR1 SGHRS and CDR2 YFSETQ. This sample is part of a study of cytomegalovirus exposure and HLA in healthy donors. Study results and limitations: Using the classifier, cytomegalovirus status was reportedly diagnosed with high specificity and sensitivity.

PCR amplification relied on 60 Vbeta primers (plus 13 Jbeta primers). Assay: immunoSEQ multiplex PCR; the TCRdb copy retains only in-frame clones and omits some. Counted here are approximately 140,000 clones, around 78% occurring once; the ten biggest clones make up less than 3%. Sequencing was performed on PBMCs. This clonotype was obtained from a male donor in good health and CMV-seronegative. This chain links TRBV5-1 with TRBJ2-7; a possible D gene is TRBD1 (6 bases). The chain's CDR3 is CASSWGPRGGDEQYF. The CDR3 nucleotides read TGCGCCAGCAGCTGGGGGCCTCGGGGTGGCGACGAGCAGTACTTC.